A single sample is the source of the 12 T cell receptor beta chains below, sequenced in a study of PD-L1 blockade in urothelial cancer. Time point meaning: pretreatment peripheral blood. Clones were sequenced by immunoSEQ multiplex PCR, and TCRdb holds only the in-frame ones, with some missing. The sample gives approximately 63,000 clones, 75% to 90% of which show up once; roughly 1.5% is in the top ten. The sequencing used PBMCs, collected around atezolizumab (anti-PD-L1) treatment. Receptor source: a man aged 70-80 years with urothelial cancer.

The chain carries TRBV7-9 and TRBJ1-4; the D gene is possibly TRBD1 (5 bases). The length of the CDR3 is 15 residues. The germline gives CDR1 SEHNR, CDR2 FQNEAQ (reference sequence). The germline V and J ends were trimmed by 1 base and 7 bases, with 13 bases remaining between them. This CDR3 reads CASSLERFQGEKLFF. In DNA form, the CDR3 reads TGTGCCAGCAGCTTAGAAAGATTTCAGGGTGAAAAACTGTTTTTT. Drawing the rest from reference TRBV7-9 and TRBJ1-4, the complete variable domain is DTGVSQNPRHKITKRGQNVTFRCDPISEHNRLYWYRQTLGQGPEFLTYFQNEAQLEKSRLLSDRFSAERPKGSFSTLEIQRTEQGDSAMYLCASSLERFQGEKLFFGSGTQLSVL.

The chain has TRBV5-4 and TRBJ2-1, with TRBD2 identical over 13 bases. In germline, CDR1 is SGHNT, CDR2 YYREEE (reference sequence). The V gene end was trimmed by 4 bases and the J gene end by 7 bases; junction bases not matched to a gene: 8. This CDR3 is built from 16 residues. In DNA, the CDR3 is TGTGCCAGCAGCAGAAGCGGGACTAGCGGGAAAAATGAGCAGTTCTTC. Protein product: CASSRSGTSGKNEQFF.

V is TRBV7-8 and J is TRBJ2-1; 7 nucleotides agree with TRBD2. The CDR3 sequence is 14 residues long. Trimming took 5 bases from V and 8 from J; bases not matched to a gene: 9. Germline values: CDR1 SGHVS, CDR2 FQNEAQ. The CDR3 loop is CASSGGGEGDEQFF. In nucleotides, the CDR3 is TGTGCCAGCAGCGGGGGAGGGGAGGGCGATGAGCAGTTCTTC.

The rearrangement links TRBV4-1 to TRBJ2-1, with 12 bases that match TRBD2. In germline, CDR1 is MGHRA, CDR2 YSYEKL. The CDR3 has 17 amino acids. The V and J ends lost 7 bases and 8 bases, in that order; junction bases with no gene match: 15. The CDR3 sequence is CASTPEGGTSGPHEQFF. CDR3 coding DNA: TGCGCCAGCACCCCCGAGGGAGGGACTAGCGGGCCGCATGAGCAGTTCTTC.

The gene calls are TRBV18 and TRBJ1-2, with 7 positions matching TRBD1. CDR1 KGHSH and CDR2 LQKENI come from the germline V gene. The CDR3 has 13 amino acids. The J segment lost 6 bases and the V segment lost 1 base, leaving 2 bases of the junction unmatched. CDR3 coding DNA: TGTGCCAGCTCACCACTCGGACAGGATGGCTACACCTTC. It yields the protein CASSPLGQDGYTF. Supplemented by reference TRBV18 and TRBJ1-2, the full variable domain reads NAGVMQNPRHLVRRRGQEARLRCSPMKGHSHVYWYRQLPEEGLKFMVYLQKENIIDESGMPKERFSAEFPKEGPSILRIQQVVRGDSAAYFCASSPLGQDGYTFGSGTRLTVV.

Remarks on this clone: At one of its ends the junction is not consistent with the germline gene, which may arise from a read error. The chain recombines TRBV7-7 with TRBJ1-5; D call uncertain. The germline CDR1 and CDR2 sequences are SSHAT and FNYEAQ (reference sequence). The CDR3 is 13 residues long. CDR3 sequence (DNA): TGTGCTAGCAGCTTAGATGAAGGAGAGCCCCAGCATTTT. It encodes CASSLDEGEPQHF. Drawing the rest from reference TRBV7-7 and TRBJ1-5, the complete variable domain is GAGVSQSPRYKVTKRGQDVTLRCDPISSHATLYWYQQALGQGPEFLTYFNYEAQPDKSGLPSDRFSAERPEGSISTLTIQRTEQRDSAMYRCASSLDEGEPQHFGDGTRLSIL.

The rearrangement uses TRBV7-2 and TRBJ1-1; no clear D gene. The V gene's germline CDR1 is SGHTA and CDR2 FQGNSA. This CDR3 contains 11 residues. V was shortened by 4 bases and J by 7 bases, with 7 bases between the two germline ends. As DNA, the CDR3 is TGTGCCAGCAGCTCCCCGTATGAAGCTTTCTTT. Its protein is CASSSPYEAFF.

This clone has a handful of counts. The V gene is TRBV27, the J gene TRBJ1-1; 7 bases are a match to TRBD1. The V gene end was trimmed by 6 bases and the J gene end by 3 bases; junction bases not matched to a gene: 7. Per the germline V gene, CDR1 is MNHEY and CDR2 is SMNVEV (reference sequence). The CDR3 consists of 14 residues. This chain's CDR3 is CASRKGAPDTEAFF. The DNA of the CDR3 is TGTGCCAGCAGAAAGGGGGCTCCGGACACTGAAGCTTTCTTT.

The chain recombines TRBV11-3 with TRBJ2-1, with D perhaps matching TRBD1 (6 bases). Germline lookup yields CDR1 SGHNT and CDR2 YENEEA. The CDR3 covers 15 residues. V lost 0 bases and J lost 8, with 14 bases in between. The CDR3 coding sequence is TGTGCCAGCAGCTTAGAGGCAGGGGATATCTATGAGCAGTTCTTC. Protein: CASSLEAGDIYEQFF. Combining the CDR3 with reference TRBV11-3 and TRBJ2-1 gives the whole variable domain EAGVVQSPRYKIIEKKQPVAFWCNPISGHNTLYWYLQNLGQGPELLIRYENEEAVDDSQLPKDRFSAERLKGVDSTLKIQPAELGDSAVYLCASSLEAGDIYEQFFGPGTRLTVL.

The J gene is TRBJ2-5, the V gene TRBV4-2, with a possible D match to TRBD2 (5 bases). Trimming took 2 bases from V and 5 from J, leaving 15 bases between them. CDR1 and CDR2 (germline): LGHNA, YNFKEQ. This CDR3 comprises 15 residues. CDR3 DNA: TGTGCCAGCAGCCAACAGAGGGAGCCGCAGGAGACCCAGTACTTC. Translating gives CASSQQREPQETQYF.

The genes are TRBV5-1 and TRBJ1-4; TRBD1 matches at 8 bases. The V gene end was trimmed by 7 bases and the J gene end by 4 bases; junction bases not matched to a gene: 9. CDR3 size: 15 residues. Germline V CDR1 and CDR2: SGHRS, YFSETQ. CDR3 region: CASGKTGDFNEKLFF. The CDR3 nucleotides read TGCGCCAGCGGAAAGACAGGGGACTTTAATGAAAAACTGTTTTTT.

CDR3 nucleotides: TGTGCCAGCAGCCCCAGAATAAGTCCCGGGGAGCTGTTTTTT. It encodes CASSPRISPGELFF. The rearrangement joins TRBV9 to TRBJ2-2; no clear D. Germline CDR1 and CDR2: SGDLS and YYNGEE. V lost 4 bases to trimming and J lost 6 bases, with 13 bases between them. This CDR3 is built from 14 residues.